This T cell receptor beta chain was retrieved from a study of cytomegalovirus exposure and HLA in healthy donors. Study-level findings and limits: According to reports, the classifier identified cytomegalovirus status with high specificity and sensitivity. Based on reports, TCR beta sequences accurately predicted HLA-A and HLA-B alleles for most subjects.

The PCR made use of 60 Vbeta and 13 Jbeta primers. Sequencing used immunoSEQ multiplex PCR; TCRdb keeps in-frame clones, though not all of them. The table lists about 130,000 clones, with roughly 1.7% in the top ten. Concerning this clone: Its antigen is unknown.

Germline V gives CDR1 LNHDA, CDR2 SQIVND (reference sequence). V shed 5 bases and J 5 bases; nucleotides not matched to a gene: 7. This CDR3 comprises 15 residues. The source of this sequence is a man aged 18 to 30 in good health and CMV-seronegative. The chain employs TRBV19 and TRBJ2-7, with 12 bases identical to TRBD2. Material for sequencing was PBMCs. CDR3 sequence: CASSVGLAGFDEQYF. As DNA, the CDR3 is TGTGCCAGTAGTGTCGGACTAGCGGGATTCGACGAGCAGTACTTC.